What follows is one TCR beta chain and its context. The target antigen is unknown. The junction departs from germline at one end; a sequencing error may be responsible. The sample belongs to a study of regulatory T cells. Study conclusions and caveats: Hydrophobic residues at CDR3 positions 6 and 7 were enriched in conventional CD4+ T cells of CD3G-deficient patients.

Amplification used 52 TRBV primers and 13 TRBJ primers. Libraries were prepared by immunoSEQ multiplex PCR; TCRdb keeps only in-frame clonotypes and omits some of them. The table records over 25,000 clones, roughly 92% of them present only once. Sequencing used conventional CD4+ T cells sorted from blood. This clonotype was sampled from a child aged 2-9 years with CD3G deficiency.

The CDR3 nucleotides are TGTGCCAGCAGCCTGCCCGGGAGCTCCCACGAGCAGTACTTC. Translation gives CASSLPGSSHEQYF. The V gene is TRBV28, the J gene TRBJ2-7, with a possible D match to TRBD2 (6 bases). Germline loops: CDR1 MDHEN, CDR2 SYDVKM. This CDR3 is built from 14 residues.